The sequence of this T cell receptor beta chain was determined in a study of lymphopenia after photon versus proton radiotherapy. Study-level results: Survival link was tested only in deceased patients; proton benefit remains a possibility. Proton therapy kept repertoires fairly stable, unlike photons, which gained effector/memory cells.

The CDR3 has 14 residues. Trimming took 7 bases from V and 3 from J; bases not matched to a gene: 7. Per germline, CDR1 LNHDA and CDR2 SQIVND (reference sequence). Profiling relied on immunoSEQ multiplex PCR, and the TCRdb table lists in-frame clones only, not all of them. This table has about 16,000 clones, approximately 91% appearing once. In the case of this clone: Its specificity is unknown.

This receptor was obtained from a woman in her fifties or sixties with cholangiocarcinoma. Some clones in this sample may be carry-over from other donors' samples. The source was peripheral blood, collected from a patient treated with proton-based radiotherapy. The V call is TRBV19, the J call TRBJ1-2, with 8 bases fitting TRBD1. Here the CDR3 DNA reads TGTGCCAGTACCCCGCGGACAGGGCACTATGGCTACACCTTC. It translates to CASTPRTGHYGYTF. The whole variable domain, filled in from reference TRBV19 and TRBJ1-2, reads DGGITQSPKYLFRKEGQNVTLSCEQNLNHDAMYWYRQDPGQGLRLIYYSQIVNDFQKGDIAEGYSVSREKKESFPLTVTSAQKNPTAFYLCASTPRTGHYGYTFGSGTRLTVV.